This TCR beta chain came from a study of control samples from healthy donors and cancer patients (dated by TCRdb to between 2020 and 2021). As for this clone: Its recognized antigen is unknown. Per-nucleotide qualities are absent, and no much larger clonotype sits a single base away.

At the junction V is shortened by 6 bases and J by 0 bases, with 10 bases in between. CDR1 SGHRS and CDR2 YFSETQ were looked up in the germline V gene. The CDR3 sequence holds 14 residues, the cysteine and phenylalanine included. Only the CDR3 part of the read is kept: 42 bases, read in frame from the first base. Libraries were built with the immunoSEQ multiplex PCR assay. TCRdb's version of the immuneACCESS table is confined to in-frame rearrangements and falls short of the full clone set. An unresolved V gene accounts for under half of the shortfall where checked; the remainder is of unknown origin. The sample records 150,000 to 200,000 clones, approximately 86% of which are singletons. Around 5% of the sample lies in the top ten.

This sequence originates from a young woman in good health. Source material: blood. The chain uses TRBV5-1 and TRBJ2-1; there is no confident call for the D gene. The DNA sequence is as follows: TGCGCCAGCACCCCGGATAGCTCCTACAATGAGCAGTTCTTC. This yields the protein CASTPDSSYNEQFF.